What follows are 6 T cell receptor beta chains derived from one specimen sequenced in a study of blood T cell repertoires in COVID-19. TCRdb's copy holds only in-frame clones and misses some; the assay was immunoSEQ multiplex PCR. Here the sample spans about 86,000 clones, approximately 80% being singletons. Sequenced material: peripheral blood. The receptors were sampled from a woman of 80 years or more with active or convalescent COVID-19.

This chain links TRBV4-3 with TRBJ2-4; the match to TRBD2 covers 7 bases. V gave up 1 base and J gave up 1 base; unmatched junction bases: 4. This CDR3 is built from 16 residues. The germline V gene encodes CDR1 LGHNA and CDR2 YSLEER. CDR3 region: CASSQGFGGAKNIQYF. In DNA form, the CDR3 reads TGCGCCAGCAGCCAAGGTTTCGGGGGGGCCAAAAACATTCAGTACTTC.

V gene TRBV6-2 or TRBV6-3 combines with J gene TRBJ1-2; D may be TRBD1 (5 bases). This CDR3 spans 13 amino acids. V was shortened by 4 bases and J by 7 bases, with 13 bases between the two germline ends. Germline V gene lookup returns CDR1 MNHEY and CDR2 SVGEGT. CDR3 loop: CASSSSGYGGYTF. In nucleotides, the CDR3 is TGTGCCAGCAGTTCGTCAGGGTACGGTGGCTACACCTTC.

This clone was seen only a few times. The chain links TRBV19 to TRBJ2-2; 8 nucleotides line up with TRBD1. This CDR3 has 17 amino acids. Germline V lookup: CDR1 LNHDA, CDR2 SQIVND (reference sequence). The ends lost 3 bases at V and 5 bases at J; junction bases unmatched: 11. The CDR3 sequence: CASSIVTGGRLTGELFF. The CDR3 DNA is TGTGCCAGTAGTATTGTCACAGGGGGAAGGTTGACCGGGGAGCTGTTTTTT. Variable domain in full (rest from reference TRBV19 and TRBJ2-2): DGGITQSPKYLFRKEGQNVTLSCEQNLNHDAMYWYRQDPGQGLRLIYYSQIVNDFQKGDIAEGYSVSREKKESFPLTVTSAQKNPTAFYLCASSIVTGGRLTGELFFGEGSRLTVL.

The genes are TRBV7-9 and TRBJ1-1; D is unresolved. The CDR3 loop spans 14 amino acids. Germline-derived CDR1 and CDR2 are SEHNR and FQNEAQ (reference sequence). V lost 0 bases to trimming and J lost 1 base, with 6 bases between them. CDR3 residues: CASSLAIPNTEAFF. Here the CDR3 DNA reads TGTGCCAGCAGCTTAGCCATCCCGAACACTGAAGCTTTCTTT.

The CDR3 region is CASSLGTQQFF. The CDR3 DNA reads as TGTGCCAGCAGCCTCGGGACTCAGCAGTTCTTC. The V call is TRBV7-2, the J call TRBJ2-1; tentatively, D is TRBD2 (6 bases). This CDR3 is 11 amino acids long. V lost 5 bases and J 11 bases, leaving 10 bases between the germline ends. Germline lookup yields CDR1 SGHTA and CDR2 FQGNSA.

The CDR3 DNA reads as TGTGCCAGCAGCTTGGGGGCATACTACAATGAGCAGTTCTTC. Amino acid sequence: CASSLGAYYNEQFF. The genes are TRBV5-4 and TRBJ2-1; D uncertain. V was pared by 0 bases and J by 3 bases, with 7 bases between. Germline CDR1 reads SGHNT; CDR2 reads YYREEE (reference sequence). This CDR3 contains 14 residues. Combining the CDR3 with reference TRBV5-4 and TRBJ2-1 gives the whole variable domain ETGVTQSPTHLIKTRGQQVTLRCSSQSGHNTVSWYQQALGQGPQFIFQYYREEENGRGNFPPRFSGLQFPNYSSELNVNALELDDSALYLCASSLGAYYNEQFFGPGTRLTVL.